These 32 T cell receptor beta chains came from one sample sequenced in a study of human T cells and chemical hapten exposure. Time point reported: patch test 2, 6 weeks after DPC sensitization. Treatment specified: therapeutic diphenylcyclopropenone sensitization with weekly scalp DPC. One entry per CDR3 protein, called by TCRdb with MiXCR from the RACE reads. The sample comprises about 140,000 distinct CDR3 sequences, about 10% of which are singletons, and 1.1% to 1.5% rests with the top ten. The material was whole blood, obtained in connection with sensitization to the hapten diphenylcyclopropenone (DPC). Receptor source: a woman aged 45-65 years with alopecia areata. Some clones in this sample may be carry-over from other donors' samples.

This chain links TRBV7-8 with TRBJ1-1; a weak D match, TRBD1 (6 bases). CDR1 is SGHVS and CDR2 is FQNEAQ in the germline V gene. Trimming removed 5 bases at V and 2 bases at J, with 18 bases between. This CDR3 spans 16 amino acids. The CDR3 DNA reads TGTGCCAGCAGCGAAAGAGTACAGGGAGGTAACACTGAAGCTTTCTTT. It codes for CASSERVQGGNTEAFF.

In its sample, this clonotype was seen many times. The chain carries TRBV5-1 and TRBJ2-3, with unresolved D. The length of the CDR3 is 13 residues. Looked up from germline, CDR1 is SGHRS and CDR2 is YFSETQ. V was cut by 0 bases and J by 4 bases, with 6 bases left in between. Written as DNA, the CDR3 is TGCGCCAGCAGCTTGGACGCGGCAGATACGCAGTATTTT. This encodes CASSLDAADTQYF. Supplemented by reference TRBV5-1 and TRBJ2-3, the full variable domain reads KAGVTQTPRYLIKTRGQQVTLSCSPISGHRSVSWYQQTPGQGLQFLFEYFSETQRNKGNFPGRFSGRQFSNSRSEMNVSTLELGDSALYLCASSLDAADTQYFGPGTRLTVL.

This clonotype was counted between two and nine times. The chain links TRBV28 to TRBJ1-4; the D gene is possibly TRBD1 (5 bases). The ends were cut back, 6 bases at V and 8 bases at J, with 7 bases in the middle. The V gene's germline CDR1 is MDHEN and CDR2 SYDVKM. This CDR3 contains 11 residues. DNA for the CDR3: TGTGCCAGCAGGGGGGGGGAAAAACTGTTTTTT. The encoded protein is CASRGGEKLFF.

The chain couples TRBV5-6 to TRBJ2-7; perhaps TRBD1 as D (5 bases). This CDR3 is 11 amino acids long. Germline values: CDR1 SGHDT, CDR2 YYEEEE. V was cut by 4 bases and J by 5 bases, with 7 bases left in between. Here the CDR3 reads CASSAGNEQYF. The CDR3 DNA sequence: TGTGCCAGCAGCGCAGGGAACGAGCAGTACTTC.

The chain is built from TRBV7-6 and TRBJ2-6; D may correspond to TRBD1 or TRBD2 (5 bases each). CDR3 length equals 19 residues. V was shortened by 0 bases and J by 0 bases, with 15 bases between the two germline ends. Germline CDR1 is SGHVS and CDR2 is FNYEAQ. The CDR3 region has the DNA TGTGCCAGCAGCTTAGCGCCCGGGGCCCTGGGCTCTGGGGCCAACGTCCTGACTTTC. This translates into CASSLAPGALGSGANVLTF.

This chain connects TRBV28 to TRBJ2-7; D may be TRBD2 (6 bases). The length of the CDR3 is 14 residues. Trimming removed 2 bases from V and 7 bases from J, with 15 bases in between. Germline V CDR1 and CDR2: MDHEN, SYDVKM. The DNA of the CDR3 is TGTGCCAGCAGTTTACTAGGGAGGTACGGGGAGCAGTACTTC. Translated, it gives CASSLLGRYGEQYF.

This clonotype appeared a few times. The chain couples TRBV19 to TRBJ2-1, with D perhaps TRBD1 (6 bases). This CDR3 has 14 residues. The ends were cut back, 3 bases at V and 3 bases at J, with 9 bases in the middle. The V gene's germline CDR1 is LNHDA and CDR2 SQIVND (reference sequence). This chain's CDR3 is CASSIRGHYNEQFF. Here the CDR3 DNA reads TGTGCCAGTAGTATCAGGGGCCACTACAATGAGCAGTTCTTC.

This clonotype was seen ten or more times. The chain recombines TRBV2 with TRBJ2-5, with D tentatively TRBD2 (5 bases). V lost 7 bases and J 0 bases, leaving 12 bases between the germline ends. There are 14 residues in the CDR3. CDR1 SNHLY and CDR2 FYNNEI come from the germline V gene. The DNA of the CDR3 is TGTGCCAGCACTCTAGCCCTGTACCAAGAGACCCAGTACTTC. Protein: CASTLALYQETQYF.

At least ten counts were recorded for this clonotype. Here the CDR3 DNA reads TGTGCCAGCTCACCCGAAGGGGGGCTCTACGAGCAGTACTTC. As protein: CASSPEGGLYEQYF. The V gene is TRBV18, the J gene TRBJ2-7, with D perhaps TRBD1 or TRBD2 (6 bases each). The CDR3 is 14 residues long. V lost 3 bases, J lost 3 bases, and 12 bases lay in between. The germline gives CDR1 KGHSH, CDR2 LQKENI.

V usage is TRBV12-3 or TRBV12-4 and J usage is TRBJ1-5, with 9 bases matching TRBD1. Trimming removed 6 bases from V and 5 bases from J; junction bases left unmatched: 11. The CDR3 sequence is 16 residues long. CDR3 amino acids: CASSRGTGRADQPQHF. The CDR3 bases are TGTGCCAGCAGCCGAGGGACAGGGCGAGCGGATCAGCCCCAGCATTTT.

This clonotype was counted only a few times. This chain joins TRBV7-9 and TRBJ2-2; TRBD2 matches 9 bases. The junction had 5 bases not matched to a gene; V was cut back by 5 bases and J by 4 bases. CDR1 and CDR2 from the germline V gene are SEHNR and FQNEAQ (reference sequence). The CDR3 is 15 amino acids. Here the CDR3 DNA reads TGTGCCAGCAGCCCCGGGACTAGCAGCACCGGGGAGCTGTTTTTT. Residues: CASSPGTSSTGELFF.

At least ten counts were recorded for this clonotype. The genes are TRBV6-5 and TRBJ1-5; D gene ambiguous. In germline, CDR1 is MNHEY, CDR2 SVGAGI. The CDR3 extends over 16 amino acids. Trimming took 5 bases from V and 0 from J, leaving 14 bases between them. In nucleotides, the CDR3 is TGTGCCAGCAGTCCTAGAGGAGGGCATAGCAATCAGCCCCAGCATTTT. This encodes CASSPRGGHSNQPQHF.

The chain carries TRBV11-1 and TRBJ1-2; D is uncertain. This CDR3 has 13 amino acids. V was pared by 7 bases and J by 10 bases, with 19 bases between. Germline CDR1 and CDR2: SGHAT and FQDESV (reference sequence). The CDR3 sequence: CASKREGADSYTF. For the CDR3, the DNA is TGTGCCAGCAAACGAGAGGGCGCAGATTCCTACACCTTC. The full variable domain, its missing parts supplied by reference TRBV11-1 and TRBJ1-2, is EAEVAQSPRYKITEKSQAVAFWCDPISGHATLYWYRQILGQGPELLVQFQDESVVDDSQLPKDRFSAERLKGVDSTLKIQPAELGDSAMYLCASKREGADSYTFGSGTRLTVV.

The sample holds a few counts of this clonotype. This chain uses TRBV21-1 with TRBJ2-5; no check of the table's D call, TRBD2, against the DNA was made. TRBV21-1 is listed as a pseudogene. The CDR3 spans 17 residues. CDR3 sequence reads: CASSKGKVAEGGETQYF. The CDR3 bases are TGTGCCAGCAGCAAAGGAAAAGTAGCGGAAGGCGGTGAGACCCAGTACTTC.

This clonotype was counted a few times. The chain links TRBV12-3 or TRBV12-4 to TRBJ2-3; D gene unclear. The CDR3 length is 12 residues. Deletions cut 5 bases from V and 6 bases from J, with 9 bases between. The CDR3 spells CASSAAGDTQYF. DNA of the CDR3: TGTGCCAGCAGTGCTGCTGGGGATACGCAGTATTTT.

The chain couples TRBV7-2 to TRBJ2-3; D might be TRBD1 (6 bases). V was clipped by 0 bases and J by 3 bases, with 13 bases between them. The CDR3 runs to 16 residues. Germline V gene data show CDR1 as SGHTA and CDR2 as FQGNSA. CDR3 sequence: CASSLAPTGNTDTQYF. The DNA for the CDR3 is TGTGCCAGCAGCTTAGCACCAACAGGGAATACAGATACGCAGTATTTT. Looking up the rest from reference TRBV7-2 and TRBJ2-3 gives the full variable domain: GAGVSQSPSNKVTEKGKDVELRCDPISGHTALYWYRQSLGQGLEFLIYFQGNSAPDKSGLPSDRFSAERTGGSVSTLTIQRTQQEDSAVYLCASSLAPTGNTDTQYFGPGTRLTVL.

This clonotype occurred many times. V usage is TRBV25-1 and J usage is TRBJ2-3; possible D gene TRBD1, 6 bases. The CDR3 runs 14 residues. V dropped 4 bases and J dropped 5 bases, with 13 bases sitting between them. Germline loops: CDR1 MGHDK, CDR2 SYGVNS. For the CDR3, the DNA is TGTGCCAGCAGTGTACGTACAGGGATAGATACGCAGTATTTT. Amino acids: CASSVRTGIDTQYF.

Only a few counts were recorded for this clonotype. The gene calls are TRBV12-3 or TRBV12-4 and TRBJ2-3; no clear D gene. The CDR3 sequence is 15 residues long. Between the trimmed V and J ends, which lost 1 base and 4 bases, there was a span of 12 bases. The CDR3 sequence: CASSLDRRSADTQYF. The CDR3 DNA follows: TGTGCCAGCAGTTTAGATCGTCGGTCGGCAGATACGCAGTATTTT.

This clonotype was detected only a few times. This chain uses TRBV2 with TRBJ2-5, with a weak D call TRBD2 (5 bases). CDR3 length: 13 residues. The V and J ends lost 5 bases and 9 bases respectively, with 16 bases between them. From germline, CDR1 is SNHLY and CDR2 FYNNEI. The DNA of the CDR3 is TGTGCCAGCAGTCCCAGGTGGAACGGGGCCCAGTACTTC. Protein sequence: CASSPRWNGAQYF.

The DNA of the CDR3 is TGTGCCATCAGCAGACAGGGGACTTACGAGCAGTACTTC. Its protein is CAISRQGTYEQYF. V usage is TRBV10-3 and J usage is TRBJ2-7; 8 bases map to TRBD1. V lost 6 bases and J lost 4; bases outside the gene matches: 5. The CDR3 is 13 amino acids. CDR1 and CDR2 from the germline V gene are ENHRY and SYGVKD.

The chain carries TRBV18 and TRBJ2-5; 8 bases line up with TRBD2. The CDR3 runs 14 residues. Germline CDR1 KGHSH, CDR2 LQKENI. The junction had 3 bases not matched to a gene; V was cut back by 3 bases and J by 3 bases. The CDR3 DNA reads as TGTGCCAGCTCACCTGCACTAGCGGAAGAGACCCAGTACTTC. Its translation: CASSPALAEETQYF. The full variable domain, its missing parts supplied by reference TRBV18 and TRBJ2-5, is NAGVMQNPRHLVRRRGQEARLRCSPMKGHSHVYWYRQLPEEGLKFMVYLQKENIIDESGMPKERFSAEFPKEGPSILRIQQVVRGDSAAYFCASSPALAEETQYFGPGTRLLVL.

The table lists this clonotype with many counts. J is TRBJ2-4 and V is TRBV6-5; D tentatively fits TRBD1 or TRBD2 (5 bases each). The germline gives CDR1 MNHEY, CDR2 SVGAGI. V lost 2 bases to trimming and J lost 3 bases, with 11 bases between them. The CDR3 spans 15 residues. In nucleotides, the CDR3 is TGTGCCAGCAGTTACAGGGGTGAGGGCAAAAACATTCAGTACTTC. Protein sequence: CASSYRGEGKNIQYF.

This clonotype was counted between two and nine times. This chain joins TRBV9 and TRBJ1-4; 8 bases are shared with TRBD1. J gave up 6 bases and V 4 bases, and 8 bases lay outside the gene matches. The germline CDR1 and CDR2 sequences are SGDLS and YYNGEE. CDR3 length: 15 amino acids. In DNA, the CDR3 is TGTGCCAGCAGCACCTCGACAGGGGAGGATGAAAAACTGTTTTTT. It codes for CASSTSTGEDEKLFF.

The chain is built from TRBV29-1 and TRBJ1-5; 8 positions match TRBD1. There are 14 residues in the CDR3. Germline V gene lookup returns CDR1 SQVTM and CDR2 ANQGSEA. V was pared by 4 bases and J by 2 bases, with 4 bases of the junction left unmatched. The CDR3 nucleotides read TGCAGCGTTGGGGAGACAGGGGGCAATCAGCCCCAGCATTTT. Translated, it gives CSVGETGGNQPQHF. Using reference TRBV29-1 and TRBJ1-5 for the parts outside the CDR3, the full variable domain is SAVISQKPSRDICQRGTSLTIQCQVDSQVTMMFWYRQQPGQSLTLIATANQGSEATYESGFVIDKFPISRPNLTFSTLTVSNMSPEDSSIYLCSVGETGGNQPQHFGDGTRLSIL.

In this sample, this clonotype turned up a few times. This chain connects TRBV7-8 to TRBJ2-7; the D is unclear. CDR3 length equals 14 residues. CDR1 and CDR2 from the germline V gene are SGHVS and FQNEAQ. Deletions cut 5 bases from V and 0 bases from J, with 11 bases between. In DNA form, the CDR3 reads TGTGCCAGCAGCCGTCAGGTGGGCTCCTACGAGCAGTACTTC. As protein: CASSRQVGSYEQYF.

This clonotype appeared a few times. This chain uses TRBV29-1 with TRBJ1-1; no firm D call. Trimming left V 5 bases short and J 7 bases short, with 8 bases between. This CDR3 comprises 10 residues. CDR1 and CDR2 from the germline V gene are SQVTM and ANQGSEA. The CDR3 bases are TGCAGCGTTTTAGACCGTGAAGCTTTCTTT. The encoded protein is CSVLDREAFF. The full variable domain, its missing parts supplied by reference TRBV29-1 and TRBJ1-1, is SAVISQKPSRDICQRGTSLTIQCQVDSQVTMMFWYRQQPGQSLTLIATANQGSEATYESGFVIDKFPISRPNLTFSTLTVSNMSPEDSSIYLCSVLDREAFFGQGTRLTVV.

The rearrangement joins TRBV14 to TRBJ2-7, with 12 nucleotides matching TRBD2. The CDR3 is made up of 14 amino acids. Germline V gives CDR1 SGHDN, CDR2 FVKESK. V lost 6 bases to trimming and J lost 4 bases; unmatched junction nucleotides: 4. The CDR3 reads CASSRLAGVYEQYF. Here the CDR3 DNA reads TGTGCCAGCAGTAGACTAGCGGGGGTGTACGAGCAGTACTTC.

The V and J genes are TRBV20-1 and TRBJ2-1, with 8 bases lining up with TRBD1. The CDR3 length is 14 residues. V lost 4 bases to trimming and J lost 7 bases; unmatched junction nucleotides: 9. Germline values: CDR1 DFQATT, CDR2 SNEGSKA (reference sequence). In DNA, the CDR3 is TGCAGTGCTAAAGGACAGGGCTTGAATAATGAGCAGTTCTTC. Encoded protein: CSAKGQGLNNEQFF.

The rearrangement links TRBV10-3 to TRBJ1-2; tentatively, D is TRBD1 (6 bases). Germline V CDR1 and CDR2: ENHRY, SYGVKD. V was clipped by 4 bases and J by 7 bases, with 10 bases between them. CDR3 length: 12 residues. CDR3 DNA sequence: TGTGCCATCAGTGTTTTGGGGGCTGGCTACACCTTC. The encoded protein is CAISVLGAGYTF.

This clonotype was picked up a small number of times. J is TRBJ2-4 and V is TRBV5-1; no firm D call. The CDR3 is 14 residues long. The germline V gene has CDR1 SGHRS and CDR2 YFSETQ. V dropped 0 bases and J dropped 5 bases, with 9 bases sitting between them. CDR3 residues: CASSLGGVENIQYF. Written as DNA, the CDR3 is TGCGCCAGCAGCTTGGGGGGTGTTGAAAACATTCAGTACTTC.

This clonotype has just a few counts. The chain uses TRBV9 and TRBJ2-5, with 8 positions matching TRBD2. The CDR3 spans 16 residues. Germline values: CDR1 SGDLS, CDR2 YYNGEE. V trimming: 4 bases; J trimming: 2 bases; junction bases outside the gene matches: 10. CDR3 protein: CASSPREGGPQETQYF. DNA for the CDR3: TGTGCCAGCAGCCCCCGGGAGGGAGGGCCACAAGAGACCCAGTACTTC.

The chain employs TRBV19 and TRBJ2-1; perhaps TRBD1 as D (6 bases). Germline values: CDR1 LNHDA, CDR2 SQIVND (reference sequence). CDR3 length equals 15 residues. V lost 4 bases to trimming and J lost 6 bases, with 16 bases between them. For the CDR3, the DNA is TGTGCCAGTAGTACGGCCGGGACATTACGCAATGAGCAGTTCTTC. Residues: CASSTAGTLRNEQFF.